One sample yielded the 21 T cell receptor beta chains listed below, sequenced in a study of monozygotic twins with inflammatory bowel disease (dated by TCRdb to between 2017 and 2020). The library was made by 5' RACE. The sequencing machine was an Illumina HiSeq 2500. The reads were reprocessed in TCRdb, with one entry per CDR3 protein sequence and no accompanying DNA. This sample's table has entries for approximately 150,000 distinct CDR3 sequences. The ten largest clones represent approximately 2.4% of the sample. Sample: blood. The receptors originated from a human donor with ulcerative colitis or Crohn's disease, or a healthy co-twin of an affected twin (not recorded which).

CDR3 sequence reads: CASSLAGYGYTF. The genes are TRBV12-3 or TRBV12-4 and TRBJ1-2. The CDR3 contains 12 residues.

The rearrangement uses TRBV9 and TRBJ1-1; TCRdb designates TRBD1, a call that cannot be tested without DNA. Germline lookup yields CDR1 SGDLS and CDR2 YYNGEE. This CDR3 spans 14 amino acids. The CDR3 protein is CASSDFPTDTEAFF.

The chain links TRBV12-3 or TRBV12-4 to TRBJ2-3; TCRdb selects TRBD1, and the lack of DNA leaves this call unchecked. The CDR3 contains 15 residues. The CDR3 is CASSLVAGGEDTQYF.

The genes are TRBV6-5 and TRBJ1-5; TCRdb names TRBD1, which stays unverified in the absence of DNA. This CDR3 has 16 amino acids. CDR1 MNHEY and CDR2 SVGAGI come from the germline V gene. The CDR3 here is CASSSSRQISNQPQHF.

This chain uses TRBV7-2 with TRBJ2-1. This CDR3 contains 15 residues. Per germline, CDR1 SGHTA and CDR2 FQGNSA. The CDR3 protein is CASSLAVSSYNEQFF.

J is TRBJ2-1 and V is TRBV5-1; lacking DNA, the TRBD2 call made by TCRdb goes unchecked. The germline V gene has CDR1 SGHRS and CDR2 YFSETQ. This CDR3 contains 14 residues. CDR3 amino acids: CASSPRLAGNEQFF.

This chain joins TRBV4-1 and TRBJ1-2. Germline CDR1 and CDR2: MGHRA and YSYEKL. The CDR3 runs 14 residues. The CDR3 spells CASSQRQGSDGYTF.

The rearrangement joins TRBV30 to TRBJ1-5; TCRdb designates TRBD1, a call that cannot be tested without DNA. The V gene's germline CDR1 is GTSNPN and CDR2 SVGIG (reference sequence). The CDR3 loop spans 17 amino acids. The chain's CDR3 is CAWSPLPGDRDNQPQHF.

V gene TRBV5-6 combines with J gene TRBJ2-4; TCRdb designates TRBD2, a call that cannot be tested without DNA. CDR1 is SGHDT, CDR2 YYEEEE, per germline. The CDR3 runs 15 residues. The CDR3 sequence: CASSRGSGLKNIQYF.

The CDR3 spells CATSRDPSAGELFF. The chain combines TRBV15 with TRBJ2-2. The CDR3 has 14 residues. In germline, CDR1 is LNHNV, CDR2 YYDKDF (reference sequence).

The chain uses TRBV7-9 and TRBJ2-1; the TCRdb D gene call, TRBD1, has no DNA to confirm it. Germline V gene data show CDR1 as SEHNR and CDR2 as FQNEAQ (reference sequence). This CDR3 has 16 residues. This CDR3 is CASSPRTGLIQDEQFF. Filled out from reference TRBV7-9 and TRBJ2-1, the complete variable domain reads DTGVSQNPRHKITKRGQNVTFRCDPISEHNRLYWYRQTLGQGPEFLTYFQNEAQLEKSRLLSDRFSAERPKGSFSTLEIQRTEQGDSAMYLCASSPRTGLIQDEQFFGPGTRLTVL.

This sequence joins TRBV12-3 or TRBV12-4 and TRBJ1-1. CDR3 length: 15 residues. The CDR3 is CASGNREAMNTEAFF.

The chain has TRBV11-2 and TRBJ1-6. The germline CDR1 and CDR2 sequences are SGHAT and FQNNGV. CDR3 length: 13 amino acids. This CDR3 reads CASSLGSGSPLHF.

V is TRBV12-3 or TRBV12-4 and J is TRBJ2-7; the D call from TCRdb, TRBD1, cannot be confirmed without DNA. This CDR3 spans 14 amino acids. CDR3 residues: CASRLQTGSYEQYF.

The chain uses TRBV27 and TRBJ1-2; TCRdb picks TRBD1, but there is no DNA to check that call. CDR1 is MNHEY and CDR2 is SMNVEV in the germline V gene (reference sequence). CDR3 length: 13 amino acids. The CDR3 protein is CASGKTGTNGYTF.

The V and J genes are TRBV12-3 or TRBV12-4 and TRBJ2-7; no DNA is available, so the TRBD1 call from TCRdb remains unchecked. This CDR3 spans 15 amino acids. CDR3 sequence reads: CASSPGQGSTYEQYF.

This chain connects TRBV4-3 to TRBJ1-1; the TCRdb D gene call, TRBD1, has no DNA to confirm it. Germline-derived CDR1 and CDR2 are LGHNA and YSLEER. The CDR3 has 17 amino acids. The CDR3 reads CASSQDLSGTENTEAFF.

The chain's CDR3 is CASSLGTSGANVLTF. The chain employs TRBV27 and TRBJ2-6. CDR3 length: 15 residues. Germline assignment: CDR1 MNHEY and CDR2 SMNVEV (reference sequence).

J is TRBJ2-7 and V is TRBV2; checking the TCRdb D call of TRBD2 is not possible without DNA. The CDR3 contains 13 residues. The V gene's germline CDR1 is SNHLY and CDR2 FYNNEI. The CDR3 protein is CATQTSFSYEQYF.

V is TRBV6-1 and J is TRBJ1-1. CDR1 is MNHNS, CDR2 SASEGT, per germline. This CDR3 region has 13 residues. This CDR3 reads CASSDSQNTEAFF.

The chain uses TRBV6-1 and TRBJ2-6. CDR1 is MNHNS, CDR2 SASEGT, per germline. The CDR3 length is 15 residues. The CDR3 reads CASSKVSSGANILTF.